This T cell receptor (beta chain) came from a study of shared clonotypes between healthy human individuals. For this clone: Its antigen is unidentified.

V shed 7 bases and J shed 4 bases, with 13 bases lying between them. The CDR3 extends over 13 amino acids. Germline CDR1 MNHEY, CDR2 SVGAGI. Study-wide results and limits: A reduction in generation probabilities was seen for non-shared clonotypes relative to those shared by all four donors. Though the depth was large, rarefaction showed that sorted-subset sequencing was incomplete.

Sorted subsets were amplified in replicate PCRs using 200 to 250 ng DNA, approximately 30,000 T cell genomes. Profiling relied on immunoSEQ multiplex PCR, and the TCRdb table lists in-frame clones only, not all of them. The data show almost 700,000 clones, around 90% seen once. Naive CD8 cells comprised CD45RO-negative, CCR7-positively selected cells, excluding terminally differentiated effector memory CD45RA+ cells. Healthy HIV-negative adults without recent acute infections or vaccinations served as donors. The sequenced sample was naive CD8+ T cells sorted from blood. V usage is TRBV6-5 and J usage is TRBJ1-1; no clear D. The receptor was derived from a man aged 25-40 years in good health. DNA for the CDR3: TGTGCCAGCACCTCCGGGGAGGCCACTGAAGCTTTCTTT. As protein: CASTSGEATEAFF.